This T cell receptor beta chain was identified during a study of blood T cell repertoires in COVID-19. Trimming removed 4 bases from V and 12 bases from J; junction bases left unmatched: 14. The germline gives CDR1 MNHEY, CDR2 SVGAGI. CDR3 length: 15 amino acids. Sequencing used immunoSEQ multiplex PCR; TCRdb keeps in-frame clones, though not all of them. The sample contains 250,000 or so clones, just under 90% of which appear only once. Material: PBMCs or T cells enriched from blood (not recorded which). The origin of this receptor is a woman aged 25 to 39 with acute COVID-19. The chain recombines TRBV6-5 with TRBJ1-4; 7 bases line up with TRBD1. CDR3 nucleotide sequence: TGTGCCAGCAGTTCAACCGGGACAGTCACCCGAGAACTGTTTTTT. This sequence encodes CASSSTGTVTRELFF.